The source of this T cell receptor beta chain is a study of T cell repertoires in cytomegalovirus infection (dated by TCRdb to between 2018 and 2021). Background on the whole study: Recently identified HLA-C-restricted CMV epitopes, whose presentation resists viral immunomodulation, were targeted by peptide stimulations together with well-studied HLA-B-restricted epitopes. Donor HLA type was relevant to the analysis, because carriage of CMV infection together with the matching HLA type was indicated by public TCR beta signatures.

A remark on this clonotype: It has no known antigen specificity. Per-nucleotide qualities are absent, and no much larger clonotype sits a single base away.

Sequencing relied on an Illumina HiSeq 1500. The public reads were quality trimmed at Q25 with fastp and then assembled into clones with MiXCR by TCRdb, keeping productive beta chains. Merged by CDR3 protein, the rows form single entries marked with the most common genes and DNA. The sample table records around 540,000 distinct CDR3 sequences; 30% to 40% of these occur just once. The biggest ten clones account for 17% of the sample. CDR1 and CDR2 are drawn from the germline V gene: SGHTA, FQGNSA. From the cysteine up to the phenylalanine, the CDR3 has a length of 13 residues. Only the CDR3 portion is preserved as DNA: 39 bases, with reading frame beginning at the first base. Here V drops 1 base and J drops 9 bases, and the junction holds 5 bases not matched to any gene. The meaning of the sample's treatment or condition label: in vitro stimulation with specific CMV peptide epitopes to enrich CMV-specific T cells.

What the study reported, not specific to this receptor: In both this cohort and an independent cohort of over 350 donors, the cumulative frequency of public TCR beta family members distinguished carriers of CMV infection plus the relevant HLA type. The ex vivo response was dominated by HLA-C-restricted CMV-specific TCR beta clonotypes, which also provided the single most frequent clonotype in two of eight donors.

The clonotype was recovered from a human donor in good health (CMV status not recorded). Some clones in this sample may be carry-over from other donors' samples. This specimen consisted of cultured PBMCs, obtained from culture after CMV antigen stimulation. The chain uses TRBV7-2 and TRBJ1-2, with TRBD1 matching 7 junction bases. The nucleotide sequence reads as follows: TGTGCCAGCAGCTTAGGAGGGACAGCCAGCTACACCTTC. This gives the protein CASSLGGTASYTF.